Listed below are T cell receptor beta chains from one sample, sequenced in a study of a mutant IDH1 vaccine in newly diagnosed glioma. Profiling relied on immunoSEQ multiplex PCR, and the TCRdb table lists in-frame clones only, not all of them. The data hold about 67,000 clones, with around 83% observed a single time. These TCRs' antigens remain unknown. The specimen was PBMCs, collected from a glioma patient whose treatment included an IDH1 peptide vaccine. These receptors originate from a man aged 25 to 40 with glioma. The CDR3 runs from the conserved cysteine through the conserved F or W. The order of the fields is CDR3 protein, CDR3 DNA, V gene, CDR3 length, J gene, D gene, clone size. The D gene is left open where the match is weak. Some rows have no size entry. The others give once, few or many, or a class for an expanded clone.

CASRSGTQTGELFF | TGTGCCAGCAGATCCGGGACCCAAACCGGGGAGCTGTTTTTT | TRBV2 | 14 | TRBJ2-2 | . | .
CASRVSGANEKLFF | TGTGCCAGCAGGGTCAGCGGGGCTAATGAAAAACTGTTTTTT | TRBV6-1 | 14 | TRBJ1-4 | . | .
CASSLTPNQPQHF | TGTGCCAGCAGCTTGACCCCTAATCAGCCCCAGCATTTT | TRBV5-5 | 13 | TRBJ1-5 | . | .
CASGTDYNSPLHF | TGTGCCTCTGGGACAGACTATAATTCACCCCTCCACTTT | TRBV30 | 13 | TRBJ1-6 | TRBD1 | few
CASSEVVQGFYGYTF | TGTGCCAGCAGTGAAGTAGTGCAGGGGTTCTATGGCTACACCTTC | TRBV2 | 15 | TRBJ1-2 | . | once
CASSLVEGSHSNQPQHF | TGTGCCAGCAGCTTAGTGGAGGGATCCCATAGCAATCAGCCCCAGCATTTT | TRBV7-9 | 17 | TRBJ1-5 | . | once
CASSSALKETQYF | TGTGCCAGCAGCTCAGCTTTGAAAGAGACCCAGTACTTC | TRBV7-6 | 13 | TRBJ2-5 | . | once
CASSTWEDTNYGYTF | TGCGCCAGCAGCACTTGGGAAGATACTAACTATGGCTACACCTTC | TRBV5-1 | 15 | TRBJ1-2 | . | .
CASSYSYSNEKLFF | TGTGCCAGCAGTTACTCTTACAGTAATGAAAAACTGTTTTTT | TRBV6-5 | 14 | TRBJ1-4 | . | .
CATSKTGTSSYNEQFF | TGTGCCACCAGCAAAACAGGCACCAGCTCCTACAATGAGCAGTTCTTC | TRBV15 | 16 | TRBJ2-1 | . | .
CASSHLQVFGRLNTEAFF | TGTGCCAGCAGTCACCTCCAAGTTTTTGGCCGACTGAACACTGAAGCTTTCTTT | TRBV28 | 18 | TRBJ1-1 | . | .
CASSSTGGGEAFF | TGCGCCAGCAGCTCGACAGGGGGCGGTGAAGCTTTCTTT | TRBV5-1 | 13 | TRBJ1-1 | TRBD1 | .
CASGTGGANVLTF | TGTGCCAGTGGGACAGGGGGGGCCAACGTCCTGACTTTC | TRBV6-1 | 13 | TRBJ2-6 | TRBD1 | .
CASRTQSGLGYGYTF | TGTGCCAGCAGGACCCAGTCGGGACTCGGCTATGGCTACACCTTC | TRBV5-5 | 15 | TRBJ1-2 | . | .
CASSHGQVASTNEKLFF | TGTGCCAGCAGCCACGGTCAGGTTGCATCAACTAATGAAAAACTGTTTTTT | TRBV7-9 | 17 | TRBJ1-4 | . | .
CASTRQDRSGYTF | TGTGCCAGCACCCGACAGGATCGTTCTGGCTACACCTTC | TRBV28 | 13 | TRBJ1-2 | . | .
CASNMGQINEKLFF | TGTGCCAGCAATATGGGACAGATTAATGAAAAACTGTTTTTT | TRBV7-9 | 14 | TRBJ1-4 | TRBD1 | .
CASSAGGETEAFF | TGCGCCAGCAGTGCGGGGGGAGAGACTGAAGCTTTCTTT | TRBV10-1 | 13 | TRBJ1-1 | . | .
CASSLGTPRAFF | TGTGCCAGCAGCTTAGGTACGCCCCGAGCTTTCTTT | TRBV7-9 | 12 | TRBJ1-1 | . | .
CASSPMNRDSEKLFF | TGTGCCAGCAGCCCGATGAACAGGGACAGTGAAAAACTGTTTTTT | TRBV7-9 | 15 | TRBJ1-4 | TRBD1 | .
CASSKGPTSTDTQYF | TGTGCCAGCAGCAAAGGGCCAACGTCAACAGATACGCAGTATTTT | TRBV21-1 | 15 | TRBJ2-3 | . | once
CASGQTGAYEQYF | TGTGCCAGCGGACAAACAGGGGCCTACGAGCAGTACTTC | TRBV2 | 13 | TRBJ2-7 | TRBD1 | few
CASSKNPGAYEQYF | TGTGCCAGCAGCAAAAATCCAGGCGCTTACGAGCAGTACTTC | TRBV21-1 | 14 | TRBJ2-7 | . | .
CASRVTVGNYEQYF | TGTGCCAGCAGGGTGACCGTGGGGAACTACGAGCAGTACTTC | TRBV28 | 14 | TRBJ2-7 | . | .